This T cell receptor (beta chain) was identified during a study of T cells in Graves' hyperthyroidism and ophthalmopathy. CDR1 and CDR2 (germline): SGHRS, YFSETQ. Losses at the gene ends were 4 bases for V and 2 bases for J; bases not matched to a gene: 7. The CDR3 spans 15 residues. Lactation, pregnancy, other autoimmune disease or uncontrolled infection excluded patients. Only one count was recorded for this clonotype. There were TCR beta CDR3 regions amplified from RNA transcripts. RT-PCR in the first round (using the HTBI primer set) targeted the TCR CDR3. TCRdb re-called the multiplex PCR reads with MiXCR, one entry per CDR3 protein. Of some 360,000 distinct CDR3 sequences listed, around 18% are singletons.

The sequencing sample was made of blood. The TCR originated in a woman aged 40 to 50 with Graves' ophthalmopathy. This chain connects TRBV5-1 to TRBJ2-7; 9 nucleotides line up with TRBD2. The CDR3 protein is CASSRTSSGTYEQYF. In DNA form, the CDR3 reads TGCGCCAGCAGCCGAACTTCTAGCGGGACCTACGAGCAGTACTTC.